What follows are 26 T cell receptor beta chains derived from one specimen sequenced in a study of CD8 T cells in Susac syndrome. It was with random hexamers that roughly 0.45 to 1 ug RNA was reverse transcribed. TCRdb re-called the immunoSEQ multiplex PCR reads with MiXCR, one entry per CDR3 protein. Among 120,000 to 150,000 distinct CDR3 sequences listed, roughly 95% were seen once. The specimen sequenced was CD4+ T cells from PBMCs. All receptors derive from a human donor with Susac syndrome.

The chain is built from TRBV3-1 and TRBJ1-1; D call uncertain. The germline gives CDR1 LGHDT, CDR2 YNNKEL (reference sequence). The length of the CDR3 is 13 residues. V lost 4 bases and J lost 7, with 13 bases in between. The CDR3 region has the DNA TGTGCCAGCAGCCGAGCCCAAGACGGTGAAGCTTTCTTT. Translation gives CASSRAQDGEAFF.

The rearrangement joins TRBV3-1 to TRBJ2-2; possible D gene TRBD1, 5 bases. This CDR3 region has 14 residues. CDR1 LGHDT and CDR2 YNNKEL come from the germline V gene (reference sequence). The V end was cut by 4 bases, the J end by 1 base, with 7 bases between. In DNA form, the CDR3 reads TGTGCCAGCAGCCTAAGGGGGAACACCGGGGAGCTGTTTTTT. Protein: CASSLRGNTGELFF.

J is TRBJ2-4 and V is TRBV12-3 or TRBV12-4; 8 bases agree with TRBD1. Germline trimming cut 0 bases from V and 3 bases from J; bases unmatched to any gene: 4. The CDR3 contains 16 residues. The CDR3 here is CASSLAEGQGKNIQYF. CDR3 DNA sequence: TGTGCCAGCAGTTTAGCGGAAGGACAGGGCAAAAACATTCAGTACTTC.

The gene calls are TRBV5-1 and TRBJ1-1; 8 bases align to TRBD1. J was trimmed by 4 bases and V by 4 bases; bases with no gene match: 9. Germline V lookup: CDR1 SGHRS, CDR2 YFSETQ. This CDR3 is built from 15 residues. The CDR3 nucleotides are TGCGCCAGCAGCCATGGGGACAGGCTGTCCACTGAAGCTTTCTTT. Its translation is CASSHGDRLSTEAFF.

The chain recombines TRBV28 with TRBJ1-2; 10 nucleotides agree with TRBD1. The CDR3 runs 17 residues. From germline, CDR1 is MDHEN and CDR2 SYDVKM. The V gene end was trimmed by 4 bases and the J gene end by 4 bases; junction bases not matched to a gene: 12. In DNA form, the CDR3 reads TGTGCCAGCAGTTCCTCGGGACGACAGGGGGCGAGCTATGGCTACACCTTC. Amino acid sequence: CASSSSGRQGASYGYTF.

The J gene is TRBJ2-1, the V gene TRBV2; 14 bases are shared with TRBD2. The CDR3 runs to 16 residues. CDR1 and CDR2 from the germline V gene are SNHLY and FYNNEI. Trimming at V came to 6 bases and at J to 7 bases, leaving 8 bases not matched to a gene. CDR3 sequence reads: CASRTLWTSGGNEQFF. In nucleotides, the CDR3 is TGTGCCAGCAGGACACTGTGGACTAGCGGGGGGAATGAGCAGTTCTTC.

This clonotype was seen once. This sequence joins TRBV4-2 and TRBJ2-5, with TRBD2 identical over 10 bases. This CDR3 is built from 16 residues. Trimming removed 0 bases from V and 8 bases from J; junction bases left unmatched: 9. Per the germline V gene, CDR1 is LGHNA and CDR2 is YNFKEQ. CDR3 protein: CASSQELAGFSGTQYF. The DNA for the CDR3 is TGTGCCAGCAGCCAAGAACTAGCGGGGTTCTCAGGAACCCAGTACTTC.

The chain links TRBV5-4 to TRBJ2-3, with 8 bases that match TRBD2. J gave up 4 bases and V 2 bases, and 6 bases lay outside the gene matches. The CDR3 consists of 15 residues. Germline values: CDR1 SGHNT, CDR2 YYREEE (reference sequence). CDR3 nucleotides: TGTGCCAGCAGCTTAAGCGGGGGCGTTGCAGATACGCAGTATTTT. Residues: CASSLSGGVADTQYF.

The chain recombines TRBV4-1 with TRBJ1-4; no definite D call. V lost 1 base, J lost 3 bases, and 12 bases lay in between. The CDR3 is 16 amino acids. Germline CDR1 reads MGHRA; CDR2 reads YSYEKL. DNA for the CDR3: TGCGCCAGCAGCCAAGTGGGTGGACGTCCTAATGAAAAACTGTTTTTT. Its translation is CASSQVGGRPNEKLFF.

V and J are TRBV18 and TRBJ1-1, with no clear D. This CDR3 spans 13 amino acids. The germline V gene encodes CDR1 KGHSH and CDR2 LQKENI. V was trimmed by 1 base and J by 0 bases, leaving 3 bases between them. CDR3 sequence (DNA): TGTGCCAGCTCACCACTGGTGAACACTGAAGCTTTCTTT. It specifies CASSPLVNTEAFF. The complete variable domain, with remaining parts taken from reference TRBV18 and TRBJ1-1, reads NAGVMQNPRHLVRRRGQEARLRCSPMKGHSHVYWYRQLPEEGLKFMVYLQKENIIDESGMPKERFSAEFPKEGPSILRIQQVVRGDSAAYFCASSPLVNTEAFFGQGTRLTVV.

The rearrangement uses TRBV7-2 and TRBJ2-7; tentatively, D is TRBD1 or TRBD2 (5 bases each). Trimming stripped 3 bases from V and 5 bases from J, with 11 bases between. Per the germline V gene, CDR1 is SGHTA and CDR2 is FQGNSA. The CDR3 is 13 amino acids. The CDR3, as DNA: TGTGCCAGCAGCTTTCCGGGGCCCCACGAGCAGTACTTC. This sequence encodes CASSFPGPHEQYF. Combining the CDR3 with reference TRBV7-2 and TRBJ2-7 gives the whole variable domain GAGVSQSPSNKVTEKGKDVELRCDPISGHTALYWYRQSLGQGLEFLIYFQGNSAPDKSGLPSDRFSAERTGGSVSTLTIQRTQQEDSAVYLCASSFPGPHEQYFGPGTRLTVT.

The chain uses TRBV29-1 and TRBJ2-1; D gene ambiguous. The CDR3 runs to 13 residues. In germline, CDR1 is SQVTM, CDR2 ANQGSEA. V was trimmed by 4 bases and J by 0 bases, leaving 7 bases between them. Here the CDR3 reads CSVGGGSYNEQFF. Written as DNA, the CDR3 is TGCAGCGTTGGAGGCGGCTCCTACAATGAGCAGTTCTTC.

The chain joins TRBV5-1 to TRBJ2-4; tentative D call: TRBD2 (6 bases). Germline V lookup: CDR1 SGHRS, CDR2 YFSETQ. The V and J ends lost 0 bases and 7 bases respectively, with 8 bases between them. The CDR3 spans 13 residues. The CDR3 bases are TGCGCCAGCAGCTTGGGCGGGGAGAACATTCAGTACTTC. Its protein is CASSLGGENIQYF.

DNA for the CDR3: TGTGCCAGCAGTTTTCAAACAGCCTACGAGCAGTACTTC. Translation gives CASSFQTAYEQYF. This sequence joins TRBV12-3 or TRBV12-4 and TRBJ2-7; D gene uncertain. Trimming pared 3 bases from V and 2 bases from J, leaving 8 bases between. The CDR3 runs to 13 residues.

The chain carries TRBV2 and TRBJ1-5, with D unresolved. The germline V gene encodes CDR1 SNHLY and CDR2 FYNNEI. Between the trimmed V and J ends, which lost 8 bases and 6 bases, there was a span of 11 bases. The CDR3 totals 12 residues. CDR3: CASRAGGQPQHF. CDR3 nucleotides: TGTGCCAGCCGGGCAGGAGGTCAGCCCCAGCATTTT.

This clonotype has a single count. The chain employs TRBV20-1 and TRBJ2-4; tentatively, D is TRBD2 (5 bases). Germline V lookup: CDR1 DFQATT, CDR2 SNEGSKA (reference sequence). Trimming stripped 0 bases from V and 0 bases from J, with 12 bases between. There are 16 residues in the CDR3. The CDR3 DNA reads as TGCAGTGCTAGAGATCGAGGGATACTAGCCAAAAACATTCAGTACTTC. Translated, it gives CSARDRGILAKNIQYF.

The chain has TRBV28 and TRBJ2-1; no clear D. V lost 4 bases to trimming and J lost 16 bases, with 17 bases between them. The CDR3 has 12 amino acids. CDR1 is MDHEN, CDR2 SYDVKM, per germline. The CDR3: CASSSPGQVEFF. CDR3 sequence (DNA): TGTGCCAGCAGTTCCCCGGGCCAGGTAGAATTCTTC.

The rearrangement uses TRBV5-1 and TRBJ1-5; perhaps TRBD1 as D (6 bases). The CDR3 has 15 residues. Per the germline V gene, CDR1 is SGHRS and CDR2 is YFSETQ. V was clipped by 0 bases and J by 5 bases, with 12 bases between them. The CDR3 region is CASSLGDRRDQPQHF. The DNA for the CDR3 is TGCGCCAGCAGCTTGGGTGACAGGAGAGATCAGCCCCAGCATTTT.

The gene calls are TRBV14 and TRBJ1-1, with D perhaps TRBD1 (5 bases). V gave up 4 bases and J gave up 3 bases, with 12 bases separating them. The CDR3 is 14 amino acids. Germline CDR1 SGHDN, CDR2 FVKESK. The CDR3, as DNA: TGTGCCAGCAGCCGACTGGGGGAGTACACTGAAGCTTTCTTT. Translated: CASSRLGEYTEAFF.

The rearrangement joins TRBV12-3 or TRBV12-4 to TRBJ2-6, with no clear D. Trimming took 2 bases from V and 4 from J, leaving 9 bases between them. The CDR3 has 15 residues. CDR3 nucleotides: TGTGCCAGCAGTTTATATCCTGTCGGGGCCAACGTCCTGACTTTC. It is translated as CASSLYPVGANVLTF.

This clonotype came up once. This chain joins TRBV9 and TRBJ2-2; a possible D gene is TRBD2 (6 bases). The germline V and J ends were trimmed by 4 bases and 1 base, with 11 bases remaining between them. Germline-derived CDR1 and CDR2 are SGDLS and YYNGEE. The CDR3 loop spans 15 amino acids. Written as DNA, the CDR3 is TGTGCCAGCAGCCTGGGACTGGAGAACACCGGGGAGCTGTTTTTT. It yields the protein CASSLGLENTGELFF.

The V gene is TRBV7-3, the J gene TRBJ2-5, with D possibly matching TRBD2 (5 bases). The germline CDR1 and CDR2 sequences are SGHTA and FQGTGA. Trimming left V 2 bases short and J 0 bases short, with 7 bases between. This CDR3 is 14 amino acids long. The CDR3 nucleotides are TGTGCCAGCAGCTTATCCGGGGACCAAGAGACCCAGTACTTC. This sequence encodes CASSLSGDQETQYF.

The V and J genes are TRBV9 and TRBJ1-1, with 7 positions matching TRBD1. The CDR3 runs to 16 residues. V gave up 5 bases and J gave up 0 bases; unmatched junction bases: 10. Per the germline V gene, CDR1 is SGDLS and CDR2 is YYNGEE. CDR3 residues: CASRARQGVLNTEAFF. The CDR3 DNA reads TGTGCCAGCAGGGCTCGACAGGGCGTTCTGAACACTGAAGCTTTCTTT.

This sequence joins TRBV3-1 and TRBJ1-1; no firm D call. CDR3 length: 15 amino acids. V was shortened by 1 base and J by 1 base, with 10 bases between the two germline ends. From germline, CDR1 is LGHDT and CDR2 YNNKEL (reference sequence). CDR3 sequence reads: CASSQGVISNTEAFF. For the CDR3, the DNA is TGTGCCAGCAGCCAAGGGGTCATCTCGAACACTGAAGCTTTCTTT.

V gene TRBV4-1 combines with J gene TRBJ1-6; perhaps TRBD1 as D (5 bases). The germline V gene encodes CDR1 MGHRA and CDR2 YSYEKL. V was trimmed by 2 bases and J by 13 bases, leaving 9 bases between them. The CDR3 runs to 12 residues. CDR3 region: CASSQTGTPLHF. Here the CDR3 DNA reads TGCGCCAGCAGCCAAACGGGGACTCCCCTCCACTTT.

In DNA form, the CDR3 reads TGCAGCGTTGAAAGCAGTACGCTAGCGGGAGGAATCAACGAGCAGTACTTC. Its protein is CSVESSTLAGGINEQYF. This chain uses TRBV29-1 with TRBJ2-7; 11 bases align to TRBD2. Germline trimming cut 2 bases from V and 5 bases from J; bases unmatched to any gene: 14. Looked up from germline, CDR1 is SQVTM and CDR2 is ANQGSEA. The CDR3 runs to 17 residues.